A selection of T cell receptor beta chains follows, all from one sample in a study of blood T cell repertoires in COVID-19. Profiled with immunoSEQ multiplex PCR; TCRdb holds only in-frame clones, not every one. The sample lists about 200,000 clones; around four fifths were seen once. The sequenced sample consisted of peripheral blood. The receptor set was obtained from a man aged 55-75 years with COVID-19, enrolled during active disease. Both conserved end residues are part of each CDR3. A D gene is named only where the DNA matches it firmly. Only part of the rows carry a size: once, few, many, or a class if the clone is expanded.

abundance	v_gene	j_gene	d_gene	CDR3aa	CDR3nt
few	TRBV5-4	TRBJ1-2	TRBD1	CASSLASGQTHYGGYTF	TGTGCCAGCAGCTTGGCCTCGGGACAGACCCATTATGGTGGCTACACCTTC
.	TRBV5-4	TRBJ2-2	.	CATQGTGELFF	TGTGCCACGCAGGGAACCGGGGAGCTGTTTTTT
.	TRBV19	TRBJ1-5	TRBD1	CASSGQGAGNQPQHF	TGTGCCAGTAGTGGACAGGGGGCAGGCAATCAGCCCCAGCATTTT
.	TRBV12-5	TRBJ1-2	.	CASGLSNYGYTF	TGTGCTAGTGGTTTGTCGAACTATGGCTACACCTTC
.	TRBV5-6	TRBJ1-1	TRBD1	CASSRDRRPEAFF	TGTGCCAGCAGCCGGGACAGGAGGCCTGAAGCTTTCTTT
.	TRBV18	TRBJ1-2	TRBD1	CASSPRDREGYTF	TGTGCCAGCTCACCCCGGGACAGGGAAGGCTACACCTTC
.	TRBV10-3	TRBJ2-2	TRBD1	CAISEQGAFGELFF	TGTGCCATCAGTGAACAGGGGGCATTCGGGGAGCTGTTTTTT
few	TRBV13	TRBJ2-7	TRBD1	CASSLYGTGTYEQYF	TGTGCCAGCAGCCTTTACGGGACAGGGACCTACGAGCAGTACTTC
.	TRBV7-8	TRBJ2-7	.	CASSPRASRVSSYEQYF	TGTGCCAGCAGCCCCAGGGCCTCCAGGGTTTCCTCCTACGAGCAGTACTTC
few	TRBV2	TRBJ2-1	.	CASSEDYYEQFF	TGTGCCAGCAGTGAAGATTACTATGAGCAGTTCTTC
few	TRBV5-1	TRBJ1-5	.	CASSSNGGLGQPQHF	TGCGCCAGCAGCTCAAACGGGGGGTTGGGTCAGCCCCAGCATTTT
.	TRBV3-1/TRBV3-2	TRBJ2-7	TRBD1	CASRGRDRSYEQYF	TGTGCCAGCAGGGGCCGGGACAGATCCTACGAGCAGTACTTC
few	TRBV6-1	TRBJ1-5	.	CASSEALYNQPQHF	TGTGCCAGCAGTGAAGCGCTCTACAATCAGCCCCAGCATTTT
few	TRBV5-1	TRBJ2-7	.	CASSPGGAPGIYEQYF	TGCGCCAGCAGCCCCGGAGGGGCACCCGGGATCTACGAGCAGTACTTC
.	TRBV27	TRBJ2-2	.	CASSLLGAGELFF	TGTGCCAGCAGTTTATTAGGGGCCGGGGAGCTGTTTTTT
.	TRBV13	TRBJ2-1	TRBD1	CASSLAGTVYNEQFF	TGTGCCAGCAGCTTAGCCGGGACAGTCTACAATGAGCAGTTCTTC
once	TRBV28	TRBJ1-5	.	CASSLRGQPQHF	TGTGCCAGCAGCCTAAGGGGGCAGCCCCAGCATTTT
once	TRBV11-2	TRBJ2-1	.	CASSLGAGSSYNEQFF	TGTGCCAGCAGCTTAGGGGCGGGGAGCTCCTACAATGAGCAGTTCTTC
.	TRBV15	TRBJ2-2	.	CATSTVVGELFF	TGTGCCACCAGCACTGTCGTCGGGGAGCTGTTTTTT
.	TRBV24-1	TRBJ1-5	.	CATSDLQIRTDYSNQPQHF	TGTGCCACCAGTGATTTGCAAATCAGGACAGATTATAGCAATCAGCCCCAGCATTTT
.	TRBV28	TRBJ2-7	.	CASSFGYRDSLTGEQYF	TGTGCCAGCAGTTTTGGCTACCGGGACTCTCTTACGGGCGAGCAGTACTTC
.	TRBV5-1	TRBJ2-7	TRBD1	CASSFGQGVDEQYF	TGCGCCAGCAGCTTCGGACAGGGGGTCGACGAGCAGTACTTC
.	TRBV5-6	TRBJ1-6	.	CASSLGAIYNSPLHF	TGTGCCAGCAGCTTGGGGGCTATCTATAATTCACCCCTCCACTTT
.	TRBV3-1/TRBV3-2	TRBJ2-2	TRBD2	CASSPRGLAGTNTGELFF	TGTGCCAGCAGCCCAAGAGGGCTAGCGGGAACGAACACCGGGGAGCTGTTTTTT
few	TRBV5-1	TRBJ2-7	.	CASSLAGGQPYEQYF	TGCGCCAGCAGCTTGGCCGGGGGACAGCCCTACGAGCAGTACTTC
.	TRBV19	TRBJ2-2	.	CASSVGMITGELFF	TGTGCCAGTAGTGTCGGGATGATCACCGGGGAGCTGTTTTTT
.	TRBV5-6	TRBJ1-1	TRBD1	CASSLPTGDPTEAFF	TGTGCCAGCAGCTTACCCACAGGGGATCCAACTGAAGCTTTCTTT
.	TRBV11-2	TRBJ2-3	TRBD2	CASSFTGTSGGGADTQYF	TGTGCCAGCAGCTTTACCGGGACTAGCGGGGGAGGCGCAGATACGCAGTATTTT
.	TRBV6-6	TRBJ2-1	.	CASRPGAYNEQFF	TGTGCCAGCAGGCCAGGGGCCTACAATGAGCAGTTCTTC
once	TRBV7-2	TRBJ2-3	TRBD2	CASRLGAGPTDTQYF	TGTGCCAGCAGGCTCGGAGCGGGACCCACAGATACGCAGTATTTT
few	TRBV18	TRBJ1-6	.	CASSPRLEPNSPLHF	TGTGCCAGCTCACCACGATTAGAGCCAAATTCACCCCTCCACTTT
.	TRBV6-1	TRBJ2-1	.	CASSRKGDEQFF	TGTGCCAGCAGCCGAAAGGGGGATGAGCAGTTCTTC